This T cell receptor beta chain appears in the sequencing data of a study of cytomegalovirus exposure and HLA in healthy donors. Germline lookup yields CDR1 MGHDK and CDR2 SYGVNS. This CDR3 contains 16 residues. The V end lost 2 bases, the J end lost 5 bases, and 16 bases lay between the germline ends. General study points: Prediction of most subjects' HLA-A and HLA-B alleles by TCR beta sequences was reportedly accurate. Later, an analysis showed that TCR beta chains associated with HLA were more clonally expanded than others that were equally common.

Notes on this clone: Antigen unknown.

With 60 Vbeta and 13 Jbeta primers, the PCR was carried out. This table comes from immunoSEQ multiplex PCR, and its TCRdb copy is limited to in-frame clones, with some not included. The sample holds approximately 90,000 clones, about 80% seen once. This TCR was sampled from a male donor in good health and CMV-seronegative. The chain uses TRBV25-1 and TRBJ2-1, with a tentative D call TRBD1 (6 bases). The source material was PBMCs. The CDR3 coding sequence is TGTGCCAGCAGTGAACTTGACGGTCACAGGGACAATGAGCAGTTCTTC. This translates into CASSELDGHRDNEQFF.